This entry features one T cell receptor beta chain sequence. Its antigen remains unidentified. This CDR3 spans 15 amino acids. From germline, CDR1 is SEHNR and CDR2 FQNEAQ (reference sequence). Trimming took 5 bases from V and 7 from J; bases not matched to a gene: 7. The data are from a study of T cells in Graves' hyperthyroidism and ophthalmopathy. Any patient presenting with uncontrolled infection, other autoimmune disease, pregnancy or lactation was left out. Findings and limits, study-wide: The model anticipated ophthalmopathy a median approximately 6.6 months pre-onset. Among clonotypes expanded in thyroid above 0.001, most were also found in blood.

RNA transcripts were the template for amplifying TCR beta CDR3 regions. The study used the HTBI primer set for a first-round RT-PCR of the TCR CDR3. TCRdb reanalysed the multiplex PCR reads using MiXCR and keeps one entry per CDR3 protein. The sample lists hundreds of thousands of distinct CDR3 sequences; around 15% were seen once. This chain connects TRBV7-9 to TRBJ1-4; 10 bases are a match to TRBD1. The source material was blood. This receptor was identified in a woman between 18 and 30 years old with Graves' hyperthyroidism. In nucleotides, the CDR3 is TGTGCCAGCAGCCCGGGGACAGGGGTAGTTGAAAAACTGTTTTTT. It translates to CASSPGTGVVEKLFF.